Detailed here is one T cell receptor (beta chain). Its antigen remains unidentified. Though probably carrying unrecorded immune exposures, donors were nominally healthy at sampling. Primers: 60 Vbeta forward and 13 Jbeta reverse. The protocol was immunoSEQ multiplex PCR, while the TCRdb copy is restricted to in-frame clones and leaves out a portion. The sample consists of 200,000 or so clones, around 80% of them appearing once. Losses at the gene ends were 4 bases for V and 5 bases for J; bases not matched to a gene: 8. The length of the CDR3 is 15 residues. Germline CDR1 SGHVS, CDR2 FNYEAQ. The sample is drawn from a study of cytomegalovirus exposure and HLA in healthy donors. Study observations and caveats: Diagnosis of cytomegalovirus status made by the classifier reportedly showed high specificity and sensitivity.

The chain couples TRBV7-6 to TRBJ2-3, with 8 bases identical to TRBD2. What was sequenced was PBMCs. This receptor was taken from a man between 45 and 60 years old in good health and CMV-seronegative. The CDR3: CASSSNPRGVDTQYF. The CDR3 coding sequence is TGTGCCAGCAGCTCAAATCCGCGGGGGGTAGATACGCAGTATTTT.